Below are 8 T cell receptor beta chains sequenced from a single sample in a study of cytomegalovirus exposure and HLA in healthy donors. Researchers ran the PCR with 60 Vbeta and 13 Jbeta primers. TCRdb's copy holds only in-frame clones and misses some; the assay was immunoSEQ multiplex PCR. The sample carries some 150,000 clones, around 80% recorded once. Specimen: PBMCs. These receptors all come from a man in his forties or fifties in good health and CMV-seronegative.

V usage is TRBV4-1 and J usage is TRBJ1-4; 7 bases are shared with TRBD1. This CDR3 comprises 16 residues. The germline V gene has CDR1 MGHRA and CDR2 YSYEKL. J gave up 7 bases and V 0 bases, and 8 bases lay outside the gene matches. CDR3 DNA sequence: TGCGCCAGCAGCCAAGAATCAGGGGGAGGTTTTGAAAAACTGTTTTTT. Translation gives CASSQESGGGFEKLFF.

The chain is built from TRBV9 and TRBJ2-2, with TRBD2 matching over 10 bases. Germline V CDR1 and CDR2: SGDLS, YYNGEE. The V segment lost 0 bases and the J segment 9 bases; nucleotides outside the gene matches: 8. The CDR3 spans 16 residues. As DNA, the CDR3 is TGTGCCAGCAGCGTAGGCCAGCGGGGGGGTTACTGGGAGCTGTTTTTT. Translation: CASSVGQRGGYWELFF.

The gene calls are TRBV27 and TRBJ2-7; 7 bases are shared with TRBD1. The V gene's germline CDR1 is MNHEY and CDR2 SMNVEV (reference sequence). V lost 2 bases, J lost 2 bases, and 6 bases stayed unmatched. This CDR3 spans 15 amino acids. This CDR3 reads CASSLIRDRPYEQYF. The CDR3 DNA reads TGTGCCAGCAGTTTAATCCGGGACAGACCCTACGAGCAGTACTTC.

The V and J genes are TRBV7-5 and TRBJ2-4; TRBD1 is taken as the D call from the table, unchecked against the DNA. TRBV7-5 is labeled a pseudogene. The CDR3 totals 17 residues. The CDR3 nucleotides are TGTGCCAGAAGCCCCCGACCGACAGGTCGAGCCAAAAACATTCAGTACTTC. Encoded protein: CARSPRPTGRAKNIQYF.

V and J are TRBV7-6 and TRBJ2-7; 10 nucleotides align to TRBD1. Germline values: CDR1 SGHVS, CDR2 FNYEAQ. J gave up 4 bases and V 4 bases, and 1 base lay outside the gene matches. This CDR3 contains 13 residues. This chain's CDR3 is CASSSDRGYEQYF. In nucleotides, the CDR3 is TGTGCCAGCAGCTCGGACAGGGGGTACGAGCAGTACTTC.

The V and J genes are TRBV21-1 and TRBJ1-4; the table's D gene call, TRBD1, was not cross checked with the DNA. TRBV21-1 is described as a pseudogene. The CDR3 has 19 residues. The CDR3 is CASSQRGDRGPATNEKLFF. CDR3 bases: TGTGCCAGCAGCCAACGGGGGGACAGGGGACCCGCAACTAATGAAAAACTGTTTTTT.

Comment on this clone: This likely came from a read error, as a far larger clone is one base away. The genes are TRBV11-2 and TRBJ2-7; 8 bases map to TRBD2. The CDR3 is 13 residues long. J gave up 2 bases and V 4 bases, and 1 base lay outside the gene matches. CDR1 is SGHAT, CDR2 FQNNGV, per germline. This CDR3 is CASSSGLAYEQYF. The CDR3 DNA reads TGTGCCAGCAGCTCGGGACTAGCCTACGAGCAGTACTTC.

A few counts support this clone. This chain joins TRBV10-3 and TRBJ1-1; 11 nucleotides align to TRBD1. The CDR3 covers 15 residues. CDR1 and CDR2 (germline): ENHRY, SYGVKD. V lost 0 bases to trimming and J lost 7 bases; unmatched junction nucleotides: 4. In DNA form, the CDR3 reads TGTGCCATCAGTGAGTCGATGGGACAGGGGGTTGAAGCTTTCTTT. It specifies CAISESMGQGVEAFF.